These T cell receptor beta chains were read from a single sample in a study of glioma-infiltrating T cells. Via MiXCR, TCRdb re-called the multiplex PCR reads, giving one row per CDR3 protein. This sample has fewer than 500,000 distinct CDR3 sequences, with 41% found just once. Material for sequencing was glioma tissue, nonneoplastic brain tissue, or PBMCs (not recorded which). Source of these receptors: a human donor with low-grade glioma or glioblastoma, undergoing nonglioma brain surgery, or in good health (not recorded which). CDR3s include the opening cysteine and the closing phenylalanine or tryptophan. D genes are given only for firm matches. Not all rows give a size; the values are once, few, many and, for expanded clones, a class.

abundance	v_gene	d_gene	j_gene	CDR3nt	CDR3aa
few	TRBV19	NA	TRBJ2-7	TGTGCCAGTAGTATAGAAGGACGCAGTATACGAGGAGAGCAGTACTTC	CASSIEGRSIRGEQYF
NA	TRBV20-1	NA	TRBJ2-3	TGCAGTACTAGGGGAAGTTTTCGGAAAAGCACAGATACGCAGTATTTT	CSTRGSFRKSTDTQYF
NA	TRBV6-1	TRBD1	TRBJ2-2	TGTGCCAGCAGGTCGACAGGGAGCACCGGGGAGCTGTTTTTT	CASRSTGSTGELFF
NA	TRBV12-3/TRBV12-4	NA	TRBJ2-2	TGTGCCAGCAGTTTCCGCCGGATCACCGGGGAGCTGTTTTTT	CASSFRRITGELFF
NA	TRBV5-1	NA	TRBJ1-1	TGCGCCAGCAGCTCACAGGTGAACACTGAAGCTTCCTTT	CASSSQVNTEASF
few	TRBV7-9	TRBD1	TRBJ2-1	TGTGCCAGCAGCTTAGGTGTGACAGGGGGCGGAAGTCTCCGGTACAATGAGCAGTTCTTC	CASSLGVTGGGSLRYNEQFF
NA	TRBV20-1	TRBD2	TRBJ2-1	TGCAGTGCTAGAGAGCTAGCGGGAAGGAATGAGCAGTTCTTC	CSARELAGRNEQFF
NA	TRBV20-1	NA	TRBJ1-2	TGCAGTGCTAGAGAGGCCACCCATGGCTACACCTTC	CSAREATHGYTF
NA	TRBV20-1	NA	TRBJ1-1	TGCAGTGCTAGAGGACAAACAGGGAATGAAGCTTTCTTT	CSARGQTGNEAFF
NA	TRBV19	NA	TRBJ1-2	TGTGCCAGCCAAAGTGGACAGACCTACTATGGCTACACCTTC	CASQSGQTYYGYTF
NA	TRBV20-1	NA	TRBJ1-1	TGCAGTGCTAGGGGGTCACGGTGGGGGGCTTTCTTT	CSARGSRWGAFF
NA	TRBV7-2	NA	TRBJ1-1	TGTGCCAGCAGACCCCAAGCGGGGTCGACTGAAGCTTTCTTT	CASRPQAGSTEAFF
NA	TRBV20-1	NA	TRBJ2-1	TGCAGTGCTAGAGATTCGGTTAAGGCCTATAATGAGCAGTTCTTC	CSARDSVKAYNEQFF
many	TRBV27	NA	TRBJ1-5	TGTGCCAGCAGTCGACAGAGGGGCCAGCCCCAGCATTTT	CASSRQRGQPQHF
many	TRBV25-1	NA	TRBJ2-7	TGTGCCACCACCGGCGGCGTCTACGAGCAGTACTTC	CATTGGVYEQYF
many	TRBV6-1	NA	TRBJ2-5	TGTGCCAGCAGCCCTCACCCCGAAGAGACCCAGTACTTC	CASSPHPEETQYF
few	TRBV7-2	NA	TRBJ2-7	TGTGCCAGCAGTTACAGGGACAGCGGGGCTTACGAGCAGTACTTC	CASSYRDSGAYEQYF
many	TRBV28	TRBD2	TRBJ2-5	TGTGCCAGCAGAACCGGTGGGCTAGCGGACCAAGAGACCCAGTACTTC	CASRTGGLADQETQYF
NA	TRBV4-2	TRBD2	TRBJ2-2	TGTGCCAGCAGCCAAGTTCAAACGGGAGGCACCGGGGAGCTGTTTTTT	CASSQVQTGGTGELFF
many	TRBV6-2/TRBV6-3	NA	TRBJ2-5	TGTGCCAGCAGTCCCGGGACCACGCAAGAGACCCAGTACTTC	CASSPGTTQETQYF
NA	TRBV4-1	NA	TRBJ2-7	TGCGCCAGCAGCAGACCATTAGAGGGTTTTGGCGACGAGCAGTACTTC	CASSRPLEGFGDEQYF
NA	TRBV2	NA	TRBJ2-1	TGTGCCAGCAGTGAATGGAGCAGCCAGTACAATGAGCAGTTCTTC	CASSEWSSQYNEQFF
NA	TRBV29-1	TRBD2	TRBJ2-3	TGCAGCGTTGAAGATCTAGCGGGAGGGTTGGCAGATACGCAGTATTTT	CSVEDLAGGLADTQYF
many	TRBV25-1	NA	TRBJ1-2	TGTGCCAGCAGTCTGATGGGAGACGGAGGCTACACCTTC	CASSLMGDGGYTF
many	TRBV6-1	NA	TRBJ1-1	TGTGCCAGCAGTGCAACAGAGAACACTGAAGCTTTCTTT	CASSATENTEAFF
NA	TRBV5-4	NA	TRBJ2-7	TGTGCCAGCAGCTTATCGCAGGCCTACGAGCAGTACTTC	CASSLSQAYEQYF
few	TRBV7-3	NA	TRBJ2-7	TGTGCCAGCAGCTGGGGATCCGGCGGAGGGGAGCAGTACTTC	CASSWGSGGGEQYF
NA	TRBV12-3/TRBV12-4	TRBD2	TRBJ2-1	TGTGCCAGCAGTTTTATTGAACTAGCGCGAAGAAGCTCCTACAATGAGCAGTTCTTC	CASSFIELARRSSYNEQFF
NA	TRBV20-1	NA	TRBJ2-5	TGCAGTCAACTAGCCGTGGTTTCGGAGACCCAGTACTTC	CSQLAVVSETQYF
many	TRBV28	NA	TRBJ2-5	TGTGCCAGCAGCTGGGCGGCGGTGGGGACCCAGTACTTC	CASSWAAVGTQYF
many	TRBV20-1	TRBD1	TRBJ1-2	TGCAGTGCTACCGACAGGGTAACTAACTATGGCTACACCTTC	CSATDRVTNYGYTF
few	TRBV12-3/TRBV12-4	TRBD1	TRBJ1-4	TGTGCCAGCAGCCCCCCTCGGCGGACAGGGCGGGATGAAAAACTGTTTTTT	CASSPPRRTGRDEKLFF
NA	TRBV20-1	NA	TRBJ1-3	TGCAGTGCTGAGCCTGTACAGAACTCTGGAAACACCATATATTTT	CSAEPVQNSGNTIYF
many	TRBV28	TRBD1	TRBJ2-5	TGTGCCAGCAGTCCGGGACAGCAACAAGAGACCCAGTACTTC	CASSPGQQQETQYF
few	TRBV4-1	NA	TRBJ1-1	TGCGCCAGCAGCCCCTTTCGACAGGCCGGCCGTGAAGCTTTCTTT	CASSPFRQAGREAFF
few	TRBV7-9	NA	TRBJ1-5	TGTGCCAGCAGCTTAGGCGAGCAGCCCCAGCATTTT	CASSLGEQPQHF
NA	TRBV20-1	TRBD1	TRBJ2-5	TGCAGTTCTCGGACAGGGGGGTGGTCGGAGACCAAGTACTTC	CSSRTGGWSETKYF
NA	TRBV4-1	TRBD1	TRBJ2-7	TGCGCCAGCAGCCAAGATGAGGGGGCGAGGTACGAGCAGTACTTC	CASSQDEGARYEQYF
NA	TRBV7-3	NA	TRBJ2-5	TGTGCCAGCAGCCCGACGAGCAGGACGGAGACCCAGTACTTC	CASSPTSRTETQYF
few	TRBV2	NA	TRBJ2-2	TGTGCCAGCAGGAGGGGGGCTAGCGAGTACACCGGGGAGCTGTTTTTT	CASRRGASEYTGELFF